These T cell receptor beta chains were read from a single sample in a study of OX40 agonist ivuxolimab in advanced cancers. Method: immunoSEQ multiplex PCR; TCRdb's copy keeps in-frame clones and lacks some. This sample has 80,000 or so clones; 90% occur once, and the top ten carry approximately 1.8%. Material: CD4+ or CD8+ T cells sorted from blood, obtained in a trial of the OX40 agonist ivuxolimab. Source of these receptors: an adult with an advanced solid tumor such as melanoma, head and neck, liver or kidney cancer. Both conserved end residues are part of each CDR3. The order of the fields is clone size, D gene, V gene, J gene, CDR3 DNA, CDR3 protein. D genes are given only for firm matches. Clone size, where shown, is once, few, many, or a class for clones that have expanded.

clone size: once
D gene: TRBD2
V gene: TRBV4-3
J gene: TRBJ2-5
CDR3 DNA: TGCGCCAGCAGCCCTCAAGCGGGGGCGCGGGAGACCCAGTACTTC
CDR3 protein: CASSPQAGARETQYF

clone size: NA
D gene: TRBD2
V gene: TRBV11-1
J gene: TRBJ2-2
CDR3 DNA: TGTGCCAGCAGCTTTGCGGGAGGGCCGGTCGGGGAGCTGTTTTTT
CDR3 protein: CASSFAGGPVGELFF

clone size: NA
D gene: TRBD2
V gene: TRBV6-5
J gene: TRBJ2-3
CDR3 DNA: TGTGCCAGCGGGAGGGCAGATACGCAGTATTTT
CDR3 protein: CASGRADTQYF

clone size: NA
D gene: NA
V gene: TRBV6-1
J gene: TRBJ1-3
CDR3 DNA: TGTGCCAGCAGTGGCTCCAAGGTGGGCTCTGGAAACACCATATATTTT
CDR3 protein: CASSGSKVGSGNTIYF

clone size: NA
D gene: NA
V gene: TRBV11-3
J gene: TRBJ2-7
CDR3 DNA: TGTGCCAGCAGCTTAGCTCCAGACTACGAGCAGTACTTC
CDR3 protein: CASSLAPDYEQYF

clone size: NA
D gene: NA
V gene: TRBV7-2
J gene: TRBJ2-7
CDR3 DNA: TGTGCCAGCAGCTTATCCGGGGGGCAAAAGCAGTACTTC
CDR3 protein: CASSLSGGQKQYF

clone size: NA
D gene: NA
V gene: TRBV10-3
J gene: TRBJ2-2
CDR3 DNA: TGTGCCATCAGTGAGGCCGGGTACACCGGGGAGCTGTTTTTT
CDR3 protein: CAISEAGYTGELFF

clone size: NA
D gene: NA
V gene: TRBV18
J gene: TRBJ2-3
CDR3 DNA: TGTGCCAGCTCTCAACAGGGACCCCCGGCAGATACGCAGTATTTT
CDR3 protein: CASSQQGPPADTQYF

clone size: NA
D gene: NA
V gene: TRBV5-1
J gene: TRBJ2-5
CDR3 DNA: TGCGCCAGCAGCTTGACCCAGGGTCAAGAGACCCAGTACTTC
CDR3 protein: CASSLTQGQETQYF

clone size: NA
D gene: NA
V gene: TRBV7-3
J gene: TRBJ2-3
CDR3 DNA: TGTGCCAGCAGCTTAAGAGTGCGCGGCGGGGGCACAGATACGCAGTATTTT
CDR3 protein: CASSLRVRGGGTDTQYF

clone size: once
D gene: NA
V gene: TRBV7-2
J gene: TRBJ1-2
CDR3 DNA: TGTGCCAGCAGCGCCGACAGACTCTATGGCTACACCTTC
CDR3 protein: CASSADRLYGYTF

clone size: NA
D gene: NA
V gene: TRBV28
J gene: TRBJ1-3
CDR3 DNA: TGTGCCATCGGGGGTTCTGGAAACACCATATATTTT
CDR3 protein: CAIGGSGNTIYF

clone size: few
D gene: NA
V gene: TRBV5-5
J gene: TRBJ1-1
CDR3 DNA: TGTGCCAGCAGCTTGGAAGGGTTCGGGACTGAAGCTTTCTTT
CDR3 protein: CASSLEGFGTEAFF

clone size: NA
D gene: NA
V gene: TRBV30
J gene: TRBJ2-7
CDR3 DNA: TGTGCCTGGAGCCGTGGGTCCTACGAGCAGTACTTC
CDR3 protein: CAWSRGSYEQYF

clone size: once
D gene: TRBD1
V gene: TRBV6-1
J gene: TRBJ1-1
CDR3 DNA: TGTGCCAGCAAAGGGACAGCGAACACTGAAGCTTTCTTT
CDR3 protein: CASKGTANTEAFF

clone size: NA
D gene: TRBD2
V gene: TRBV30
J gene: TRBJ2-5
CDR3 DNA: TGTGCCTGGAGTTGGGATCTTAGCGGGGGGCAAGAGACCCAGTACTTC
CDR3 protein: CAWSWDLSGGQETQYF

clone size: NA
D gene: NA
V gene: TRBV5-4
J gene: TRBJ2-3
CDR3 DNA: TGTGCCAGCAGCTTCAGCACAGATACGCAGTATTTT
CDR3 protein: CASSFSTDTQYF

clone size: NA
D gene: NA
V gene: TRBV5-1
J gene: TRBJ2-7
CDR3 DNA: TGCGCCAGCAGCTTGGCCGGGTACTCCTACGAGCAGTACTTC
CDR3 protein: CASSLAGYSYEQYF

clone size: NA
D gene: NA
V gene: TRBV30
J gene: TRBJ1-1
CDR3 DNA: TGTGCCTGGAGTTGGCGGAACACTGAAGCTTTCTTT
CDR3 protein: CAWSWRNTEAFF